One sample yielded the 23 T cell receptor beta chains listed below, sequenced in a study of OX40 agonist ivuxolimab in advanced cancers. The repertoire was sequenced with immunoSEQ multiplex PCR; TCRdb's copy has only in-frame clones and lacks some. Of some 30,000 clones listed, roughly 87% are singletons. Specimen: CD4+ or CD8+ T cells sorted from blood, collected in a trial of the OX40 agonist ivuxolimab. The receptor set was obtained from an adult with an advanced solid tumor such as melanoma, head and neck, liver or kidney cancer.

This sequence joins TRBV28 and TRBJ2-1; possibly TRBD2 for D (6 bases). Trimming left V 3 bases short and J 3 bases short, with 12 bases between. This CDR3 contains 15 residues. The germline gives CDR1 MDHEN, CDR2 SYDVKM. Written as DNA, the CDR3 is TGTGCCAGCAGTTTCCCGGGGGTGAGCTACAATGAGCAGTTCTTC. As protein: CASSFPGVSYNEQFF.

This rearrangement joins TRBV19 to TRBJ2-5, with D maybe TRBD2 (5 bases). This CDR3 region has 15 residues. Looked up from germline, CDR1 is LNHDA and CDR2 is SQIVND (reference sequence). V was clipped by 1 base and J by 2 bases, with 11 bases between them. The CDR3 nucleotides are TGTGCCAGTAGTATAGGAGCGGCAGCTCAAGAGACCCAGTACTTC. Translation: CASSIGAAAQETQYF.

The CDR3, as DNA: TGTGCCAGCAGCCAAGGTCTAGCTAGCCAACACGAGCAGTACTTC. This codes for CASSQGLASQHEQYF. V usage is TRBV14 and J usage is TRBJ2-7; possibly TRBD2 for D (5 bases). CDR1 is SGHDN, CDR2 FVKESK, per germline. Deletions cut 1 base from V and 5 bases from J, with 15 bases between. The CDR3 has 15 amino acids.

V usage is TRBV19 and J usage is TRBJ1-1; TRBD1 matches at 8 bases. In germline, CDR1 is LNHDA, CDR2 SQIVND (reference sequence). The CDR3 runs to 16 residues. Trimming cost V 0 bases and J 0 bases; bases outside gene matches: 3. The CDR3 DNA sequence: TGTGCCAGTAGTATAGAGCCAGGGGGCCTGAACACTGAAGCTTTCTTT. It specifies CASSIEPGGLNTEAFF. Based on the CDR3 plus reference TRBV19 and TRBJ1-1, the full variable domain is DGGITQSPKYLFRKEGQNVTLSCEQNLNHDAMYWYRQDPGQGLRLIYYSQIVNDFQKGDIAEGYSVSREKKESFPLTVTSAQKNPTAFYLCASSIEPGGLNTEAFFGQGTRLTVV.

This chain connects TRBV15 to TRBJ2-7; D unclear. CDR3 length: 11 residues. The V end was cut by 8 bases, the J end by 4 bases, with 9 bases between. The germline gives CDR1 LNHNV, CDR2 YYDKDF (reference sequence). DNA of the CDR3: TGTGCCACCTCGGACGTATACGAGCAGTACTTC. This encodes CATSDVYEQYF.

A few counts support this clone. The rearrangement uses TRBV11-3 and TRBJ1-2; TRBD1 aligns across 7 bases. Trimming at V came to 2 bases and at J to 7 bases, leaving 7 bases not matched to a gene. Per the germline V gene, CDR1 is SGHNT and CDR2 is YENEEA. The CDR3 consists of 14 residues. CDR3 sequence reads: CASSLRPGGFGYTF. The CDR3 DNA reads TGTGCCAGCAGCTTACGTCCAGGGGGGTTTGGCTACACCTTC.

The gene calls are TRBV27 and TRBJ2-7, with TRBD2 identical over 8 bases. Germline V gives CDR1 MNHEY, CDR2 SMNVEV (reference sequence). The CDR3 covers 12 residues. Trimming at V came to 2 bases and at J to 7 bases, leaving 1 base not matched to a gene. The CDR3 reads CASSLPSGEQYF. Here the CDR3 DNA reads TGTGCCAGCAGTTTACCTAGCGGGGAGCAGTACTTC.

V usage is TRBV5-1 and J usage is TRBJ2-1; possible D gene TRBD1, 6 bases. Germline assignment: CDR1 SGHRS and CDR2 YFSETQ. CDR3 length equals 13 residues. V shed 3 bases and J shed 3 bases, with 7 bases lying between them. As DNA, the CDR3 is TGCGCCAGCAGCTACAGGGTCTACAATGAGCAGTTCTTC. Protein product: CASSYRVYNEQFF.

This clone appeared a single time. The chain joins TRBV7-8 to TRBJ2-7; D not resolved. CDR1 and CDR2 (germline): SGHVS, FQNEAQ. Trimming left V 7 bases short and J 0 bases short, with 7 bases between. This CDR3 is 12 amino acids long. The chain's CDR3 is CASTGYSYEQYF. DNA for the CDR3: TGTGCCAGCACCGGCTACTCCTACGAGCAGTACTTC.

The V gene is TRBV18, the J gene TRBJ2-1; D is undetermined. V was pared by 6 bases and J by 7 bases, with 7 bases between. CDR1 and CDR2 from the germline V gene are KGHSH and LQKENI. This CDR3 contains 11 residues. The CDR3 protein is CASSFANEQFF. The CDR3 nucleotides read TGTGCCAGCTCGTTCGCGAATGAGCAGTTCTTC.

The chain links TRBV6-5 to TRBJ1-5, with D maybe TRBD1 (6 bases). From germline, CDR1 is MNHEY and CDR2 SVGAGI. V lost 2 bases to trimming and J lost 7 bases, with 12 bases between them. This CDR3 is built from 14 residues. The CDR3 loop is CASSYGQGIQPQHF. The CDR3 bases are TGTGCCAGCAGTTACGGGCAGGGGATCCAGCCCCAGCATTTT.

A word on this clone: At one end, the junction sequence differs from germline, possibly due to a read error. The CDR3 DNA sequence: TGCAGCGCTGAATTCGGGGGGACAGATACGCAGTATTTT. Amino acid sequence: CSAEFGGTDTQYF. J is TRBJ2-3 and V is TRBV29-1; 7 bases are a match to TRBD2. Germline V CDR1 and CDR2: SQVTM, ANQGSEA. The CDR3 loop spans 13 amino acids.

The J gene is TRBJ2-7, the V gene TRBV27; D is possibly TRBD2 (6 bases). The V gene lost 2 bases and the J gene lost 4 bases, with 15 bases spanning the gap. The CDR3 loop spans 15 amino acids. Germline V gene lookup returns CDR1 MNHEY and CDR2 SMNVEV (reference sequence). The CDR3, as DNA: TGTGCCAGCAGTTTAGGCGGGGCGCCCCTTTACGAGCAGTACTTC. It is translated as CASSLGGAPLYEQYF.

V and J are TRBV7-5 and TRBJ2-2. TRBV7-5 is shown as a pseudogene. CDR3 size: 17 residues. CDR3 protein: CVRSLGGQADGTGELFF. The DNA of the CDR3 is TGTGTCAGAAGCTTAGGAGGTCAGGCAGATGGAACCGGGGAGCTGTTTTTT.

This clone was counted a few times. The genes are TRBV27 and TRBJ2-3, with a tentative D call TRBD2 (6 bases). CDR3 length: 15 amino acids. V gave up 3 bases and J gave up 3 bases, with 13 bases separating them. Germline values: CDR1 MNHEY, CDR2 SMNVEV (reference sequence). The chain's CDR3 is CASSFGVGGTDTQYF. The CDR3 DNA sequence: TGTGCCAGCAGTTTTGGGGTTGGAGGGACAGATACGCAGTATTTT.

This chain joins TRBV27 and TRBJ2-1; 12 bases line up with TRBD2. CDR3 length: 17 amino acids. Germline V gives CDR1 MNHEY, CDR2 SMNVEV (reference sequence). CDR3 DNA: TGTCCCAAATCGGGAGGACTAGCGGGAAGTTCCTACAATGAGCAGTTCTTC. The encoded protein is CPKSGGLAGSSYNEQFF.

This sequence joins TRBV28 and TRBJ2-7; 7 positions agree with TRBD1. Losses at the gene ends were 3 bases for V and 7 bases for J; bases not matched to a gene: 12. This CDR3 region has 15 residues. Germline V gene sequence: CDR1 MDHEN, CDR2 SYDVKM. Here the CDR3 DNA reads TGTGCCAGCAGTTTCCGGTCGACAGGGAATAATGAGCAGTACTTC. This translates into CASSFRSTGNNEQYF.

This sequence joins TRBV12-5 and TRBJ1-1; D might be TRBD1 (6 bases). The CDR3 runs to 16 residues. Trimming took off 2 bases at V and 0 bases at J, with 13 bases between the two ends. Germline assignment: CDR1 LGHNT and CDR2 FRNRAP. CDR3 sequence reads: CASGLPKTGLNTEAFF. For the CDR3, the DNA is TGTGCTAGTGGTTTGCCAAAGACAGGATTGAACACTGAAGCTTTCTTT.

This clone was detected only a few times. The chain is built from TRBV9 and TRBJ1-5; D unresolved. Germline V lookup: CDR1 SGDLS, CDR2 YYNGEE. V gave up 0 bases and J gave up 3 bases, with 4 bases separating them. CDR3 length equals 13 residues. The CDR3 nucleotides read TGTGCCAGCAGCGTAGTTCCCAATCAGCCCCAGCATTTT. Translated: CASSVVPNQPQHF.

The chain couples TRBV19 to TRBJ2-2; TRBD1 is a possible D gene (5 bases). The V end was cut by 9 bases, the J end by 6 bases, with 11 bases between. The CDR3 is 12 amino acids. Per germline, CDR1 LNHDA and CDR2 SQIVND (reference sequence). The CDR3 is CASRQSPGELFF. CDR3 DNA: TGTGCCAGCAGACAGTCTCCCGGGGAGCTGTTTTTT.

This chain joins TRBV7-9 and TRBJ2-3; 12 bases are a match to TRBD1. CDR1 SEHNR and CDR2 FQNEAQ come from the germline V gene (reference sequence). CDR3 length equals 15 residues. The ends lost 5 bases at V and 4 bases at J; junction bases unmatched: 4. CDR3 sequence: CASSPGTGGPDTQYF. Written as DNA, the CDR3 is TGTGCCAGCAGCCCCGGGACAGGGGGCCCAGATACGCAGTATTTT. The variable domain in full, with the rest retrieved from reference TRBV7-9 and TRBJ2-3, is DTGVSQNPRHKITKRGQNVTFRCDPISEHNRLYWYRQTLGQGPEFLTYFQNEAQLEKSRLLSDRFSAERPKGSFSTLEIQRTEQGDSAMYLCASSPGTGGPDTQYFGPGTRLTVL.

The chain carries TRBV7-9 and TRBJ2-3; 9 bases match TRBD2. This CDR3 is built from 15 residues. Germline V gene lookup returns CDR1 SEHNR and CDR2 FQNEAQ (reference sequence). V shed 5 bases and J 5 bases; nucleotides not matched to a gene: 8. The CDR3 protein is CASSTLGLAGDTQYF. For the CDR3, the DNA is TGTGCCAGCAGCACACTGGGACTAGCTGGAGATACGCAGTATTTT. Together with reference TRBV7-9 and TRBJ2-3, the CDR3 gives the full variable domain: DTGVSQNPRHKITKRGQNVTFRCDPISEHNRLYWYRQTLGQGPEFLTYFQNEAQLEKSRLLSDRFSAERPKGSFSTLEIQRTEQGDSAMYLCASSTLGLAGDTQYFGPGTRLTVL.

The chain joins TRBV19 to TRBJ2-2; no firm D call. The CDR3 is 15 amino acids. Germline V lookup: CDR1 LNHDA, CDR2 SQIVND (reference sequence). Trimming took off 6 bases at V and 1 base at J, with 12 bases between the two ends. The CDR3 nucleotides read TGTGCCAGTAGCCATTTCGTTCGGAACACCGGGGAGCTGTTTTTT. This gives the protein CASSHFVRNTGELFF.